Listed here are 3 T cell receptor beta chains from one sample, sequenced in a study of CD8 T cells in ankylosing spondylitis. Study outcomes and limitations: What appeared characteristic of ankylosing spondylitis blood was a TCR beta motif of seven to nine highly homologous variants.

No antigen has been identified for these receptors. TCRdb re-called the 5' RACE reads with MiXCR, one entry per CDR3 protein. The data hold about 500,000 distinct CDR3 sequences, with more than 9.5% observed a single time. Material: blood, either unsorted or a sorted T cell fraction (not recorded which). Source of these receptors: a male donor with ankylosing spondylitis.

This clonotype came up a few times. The chain carries TRBV20-1 and TRBJ2-5; 12 bases match TRBD2. The CDR3 sequence is 15 residues long. The V segment lost 6 bases and the J segment 2 bases; nucleotides outside the gene matches: 7. Germline CDR1 DFQATT, CDR2 SNEGSKA (reference sequence). The DNA of the CDR3 is TGCAGTGCAGGGGGGACTAGCGGGCGACAAGAGACCCAGTACTTC. Translated, it gives CSAGGTSGRQETQYF.

In this sample, this clonotype turned up a few times. The chain has TRBV6-5 and TRBJ2-7; 7 bases line up with TRBD2. Germline V lookup: CDR1 MNHEY, CDR2 SVGAGI. The CDR3 has 16 residues. Unmatched junction bases numbered 12, after V lost 2 bases and J lost 5 bases. Here the CDR3 reads CASSYPSWGGIHEQYF. The CDR3 nucleotides read TGTGCCAGCAGTTACCCGAGTTGGGGGGGGATCCACGAGCAGTACTTC.

The chain carries TRBV20-1 and TRBJ1-6; 7 bases map to TRBD1. Germline V gives CDR1 DFQATT, CDR2 SNEGSKA (reference sequence). J lost 7 bases, V lost 6 bases, and 12 bases had no gene match. The CDR3 runs 15 residues. CDR3 nucleotides: TGCAGTGCAAGAAAACCGGGACAGTTCAATTCACCCCTCCACTTT. Its protein is CSARKPGQFNSPLHF.